This entry describes one T cell receptor beta chain. Its cognate antigen is unknown. The table came from immunoSEQ multiplex PCR; TCRdb's copy has only in-frame clones and leaves some out. The sample shows tens of thousands of clones, roughly 80% of them seen only once. The data stem from a study of a mutant IDH1 vaccine in newly diagnosed glioma. Study in general: Averaging roughly 40 years of age, treated patients were approximately 60% male and approximately 38% female. Patients' prior therapy spanned radiotherapy, temozolomide, or both; most underwent both. The V12 visit happened in week 35, and the V13 visit happened in week 47.

Time point: week 35, safety follow-up. Every vaccination contained 300 ug of the mutant IDH1 20-mer peptide and was paired with topical imiquimod. Those who donated had recent WHO grade 3 or 4 IDH1-mutant, ATRX-lost astrocytomas. The CDR3 spans 14 residues. Trimming pared 3 bases from V and 1 base from J, leaving 8 bases between. Germline CDR1 is PRHDT and CDR2 is FYEKMQ (reference sequence). This sequence joins TRBV13 and TRBJ2-3; D is perhaps TRBD2 (6 bases). The TCR was taken from a man aged 35-49 years with glioma. The starting material was PBMCs, obtained from a glioma patient whose treatment included an IDH1 peptide vaccine. In DNA form, the CDR3 reads TGTGCCAGCAGCTTTGGGACTGGCACAGATACGCAGTATTTT. Translating gives CASSFGTGTDTQYF.